One sample yielded the 32 T cell receptor beta chains listed below, sequenced in a study of control samples from healthy donors and cancer patients. Clones were read by immunoSEQ multiplex PCR, and TCRdb kept only the in-frame ones, dropping some. The sample has about 120,000 clones, 80% to 90% seen once; the top ten hold approximately 1.1%. Sequenced sample: PBMCs. These receptors originate from a woman between 50 and 59 years old with colorectal cancer.

This chain links TRBV6-5 with TRBJ1-1, with 8 bases lining up with TRBD1. The CDR3 is 15 amino acids. The ends lost 6 bases at V and 2 bases at J; junction bases unmatched: 8. In germline, CDR1 is MNHEY, CDR2 SVGAGI. The CDR3 reads CASRGDRGVNTEAFF. The CDR3 DNA reads TGTGCCAGCAGGGGAGACAGGGGAGTAAACACTGAAGCTTTCTTT.

The chain is built from TRBV5-1 and TRBJ1-3, with TRBD1 matching 7 bases. The CDR3 is 15 residues long. Germline trimming cut 4 bases from V and 2 bases from J; bases unmatched to any gene: 6. Germline values: CDR1 SGHRS, CDR2 YFSETQ. The CDR3 nucleotides read TGCGCCAGCAGCACCGACAGGGTTCCTGGAAACACCATATATTTT. Amino acids: CASSTDRVPGNTIYF.

Here the CDR3 reads CATSDATSGGTDTQYF. The CDR3 DNA reads as TGTGCCACCAGTGATGCGACTAGCGGGGGTACAGATACGCAGTATTTT. The J gene is TRBJ2-3, the V gene TRBV24-1, with 12 bases identical to TRBD2. The CDR3 has 16 residues. With V trimmed by 3 bases and J by 3 bases, 3 bases remained unmatched. CDR1 and CDR2 (germline): KGHDR, SFDVKD.

There are many counts of this clone. J is TRBJ2-7 and V is TRBV29-1; tentative D call: TRBD2 (7 bases). Germline V CDR1 and CDR2: SQVTM, ANQGSEA. Trimming took off 7 bases at V and 5 bases at J, with 18 bases between the two ends. The CDR3 loop spans 13 amino acids. Written as DNA, the CDR3 is TGCAGCGCTTCATCAAGGGGGGGCGACGAGCAGTACTTC. Its translation: CSASSRGGDEQYF.

The chain carries TRBV3-1 (or the pseudogene TRBV3-2) and TRBJ2-3; D is possibly TRBD2 (6 bases). CDR3 length equals 15 residues. CDR1 is LGHDT, CDR2 YNNKEL, per germline (reference sequence). V gave up 0 bases and J gave up 4 bases, with 11 bases separating them. CDR3 protein: CASSQEGWEADTQYF. CDR3 nucleotides: TGTGCCAGCAGCCAAGAGGGATGGGAGGCAGATACGCAGTATTTT.

The chain couples TRBV6-1 to TRBJ2-5, with D unresolved. CDR3 length: 14 residues. V was cut by 1 base and J by 1 base, with 7 bases left in between. Looked up from germline, CDR1 is MNHNS and CDR2 is SASEGT. The CDR3 region is CASSEVPVQETQYF. The DNA for the CDR3 is TGTGCCAGCAGTGAAGTTCCCGTCCAAGAGACCCAGTACTTC.

V and J are TRBV5-1 and TRBJ2-5; either TRBD1 or TRBD2 may fit D (5 bases each). The CDR3 spans 14 residues. Per the germline V gene, CDR1 is SGHRS and CDR2 is YFSETQ. V gave up 0 bases and J gave up 1 base, with 7 bases separating them. CDR3 coding DNA: TGCGCCAGCAGCTTGGGAGGGGCCCAAGAGACCCAGTACTTC. This encodes CASSLGGAQETQYF.

CDR3 protein: CASSKQGNTEAFF. The DNA for the CDR3 is TGTGCCAGCAGCAAACAGGGTAACACTGAAGCTTTCTTT. The chain links TRBV14 to TRBJ1-1; tentatively, D is TRBD1 (6 bases). This CDR3 has 13 residues. CDR1 is SGHDN and CDR2 is FVKESK in the germline V gene. Trimming took 5 bases from V and 2 from J, leaving 9 bases between them.

The genes are TRBV5-4 and TRBJ1-1; D call uncertain. Germline CDR1 reads SGHNT; CDR2 reads YYREEE (reference sequence). Between the trimmed V and J ends, which lost 0 bases and 0 bases, there was a span of 3 bases. The CDR3 runs to 13 residues. CDR3 nucleotides: TGTGCCAGCAGCTTGGGGTTGAACACTGAAGCTTTCTTT. This gives the protein CASSLGLNTEAFF. Combining the CDR3 with reference TRBV5-4 and TRBJ1-1 gives the whole variable domain ETGVTQSPTHLIKTRGQQVTLRCSSQSGHNTVSWYQQALGQGPQFIFQYYREEENGRGNFPPRFSGLQFPNYSSELNVNALELDDSALYLCASSLGLNTEAFFGQGTRLTVV.

The gene calls are TRBV6-4 and TRBJ2-6, with TRBD2 as a possible D gene (5 bases). V was trimmed by 0 bases and J by 2 bases, leaving 14 bases between them. This CDR3 has 18 amino acids. Germline CDR1 MRHNA, CDR2 SNTAGT. The CDR3 DNA sequence: TGTGCCAGCAGTGACTCCCCCTTTCGAGGGACTGGGGCCAACGTCCTGACTTTC. Amino acids: CASSDSPFRGTGANVLTF.

The chain employs TRBV6-6 and TRBJ2-7, with 8 bases aligning to TRBD1. This CDR3 comprises 15 residues. Trimming removed 6 bases from V and 2 bases from J; junction bases left unmatched: 9. Germline CDR1 MNHNY, CDR2 SVGAGI (reference sequence). CDR3 nucleotide sequence: TGTGCCAGCAGGCCCGGACAGGGAATCACCTACGAGCAGTACTTC. Translated, it gives CASRPGQGITYEQYF.

This chain joins TRBV19 and TRBJ2-7, with D perhaps matching TRBD1 (5 bases). Germline CDR1 LNHDA, CDR2 SQIVND (reference sequence). The CDR3 length is 14 residues. Trimming shortened V by 3 bases and J by 4 bases, and 13 bases separated the two germline ends. The CDR3 nucleotides read TGTGCCAGTAGTATTTCAGGAAGGGGTTACGAGCAGTACTTC. Amino acid sequence: CASSISGRGYEQYF.

The chain has TRBV7-8 and TRBJ1-5, with 11 bases that match TRBD1. Germline loops: CDR1 SGHVS, CDR2 FQNEAQ. The CDR3 loop spans 16 amino acids. Losses at the gene ends were 4 bases for V and 1 base for J; bases not matched to a gene: 3. DNA for the CDR3: TGTGCCAGCAGCTCGGGACAGGGGGGAAGCAATCAGCCCCAGCATTTT. It is translated as CASSSGQGGSNQPQHF.

J is TRBJ1-2 and V is TRBV30; possibly TRBD1 for D (6 bases). The CDR3 spans 12 residues. Germline V gives CDR1 GTSNPN, CDR2 SVGIG (reference sequence). Trimming cost V 0 bases and J 8 bases, with 10 bases left between them. In DNA form, the CDR3 reads TGTGCCTGGAGTGTGGGGGGGCGCGGCTACACCTTC. Its protein is CAWSVGGRGYTF.

This sequence joins TRBV7-3 and TRBJ2-7; 7 positions agree with TRBD1. The CDR3 extends over 14 amino acids. The junction had 6 bases not matched to a gene; V was cut back by 4 bases and J by 3 bases. Germline CDR1 reads SGHTA; CDR2 reads FQGTGA. CDR3 residues: CASSSSGQNYEQYF. CDR3 nucleotides: TGTGCCAGCAGCTCCTCGGGACAGAACTACGAGCAGTACTTC.

The rearrangement uses TRBV5-5 and TRBJ2-7; no definite D call. V lost 4 bases and J lost 4, with 9 bases in between. The CDR3 sequence is 12 residues long. Germline V gene data show CDR1 as SGHKS and CDR2 as YYEKEE (reference sequence). Here the CDR3 DNA reads TGTGCCAGCAGCGACCCCGGATACGAGCAGTACTTC. This gives the protein CASSDPGYEQYF.

The chain uses TRBV11-2 and TRBJ1-5; 7 nucleotides align to TRBD1. Germline V gene sequence: CDR1 SGHAT, CDR2 FQNNGV. V lost 4 bases to trimming and J lost 3 bases; unmatched junction nucleotides: 6. CDR3 length: 15 residues. CDR3 amino acids: CASSSGQGVNQPQHF. The CDR3, as DNA: TGTGCCAGCAGCTCCGGGCAGGGGGTCAATCAGCCCCAGCATTTT.

The V gene is TRBV5-8, the J gene TRBJ1-5, with a weak D call TRBD1 (6 bases). Germline CDR1 and CDR2: SGHTS and YDEGEE. Between the trimmed V and J ends, which lost 3 bases and 3 bases, there was a span of 16 bases. This CDR3 spans 16 amino acids. CDR3 DNA: TGTGCCAGCAGCTGGGAGGCAGGACAGTTCAATCAGCCCCAGCATTTT. Translating it yields CASSWEAGQFNQPQHF.

This chain connects TRBV6-5 to TRBJ2-7, with 8 bases identical to TRBD2. The length of the CDR3 is 14 residues. V lost 6 bases to trimming and J lost 3 bases; unmatched junction nucleotides: 7. Germline CDR1 MNHEY, CDR2 SVGAGI. This CDR3 is CASSPGGSGYEQYF. CDR3 nucleotides: TGTGCCAGCAGCCCGGGGGGGTCGGGCTACGAGCAGTACTTC.

V is TRBV10-3 and J is TRBJ2-6, with no clear D. This CDR3 region has 17 residues. V was trimmed by 0 bases and J by 2 bases, leaving 11 bases between them. Germline V CDR1 and CDR2: ENHRY, SYGVKD. The CDR3 spells CAISESAVSTGANVLTF. DNA of the CDR3: TGTGCCATCAGTGAGTCAGCCGTTAGCACTGGGGCCAACGTCCTGACTTTC.

This chain connects TRBV9 to TRBJ1-4; TRBD1 is a possible D gene (6 bases). The CDR3 length is 14 residues. V was pared by 6 bases and J by 5 bases, with 14 bases between. Germline CDR1 SGDLS, CDR2 YYNGEE. CDR3 coding DNA: TGTGCCAGCACCCCCACGGGGGGCAATGAAAAACTGTTTTTT. This translates into CASTPTGGNEKLFF.

The CDR3 loop is CASSRRSTGELFF. The CDR3 region has the DNA TGTGCCAGCAGCCGCCGTTCTACCGGGGAGCTGTTTTTT. The chain uses TRBV7-3 and TRBJ2-2; D ambiguous. Germline values: CDR1 SGHTA, CDR2 FQGTGA. The V end was cut by 5 bases, the J end by 5 bases, with 9 bases between. The CDR3 has 13 amino acids. Using reference TRBV7-3 and TRBJ2-2 for the parts outside the CDR3, the full variable domain is GAGVSQTPSNKVTEKGKYVELRCDPISGHTALYWYRQSLGQGPEFLIYFQGTGAADDSGLPNDRFFAVRPEGSVSTLKIQRTERGDSAVYLCASSRRSTGELFFGEGSRLTVL.

This clone was seen a few times. In the same sample, other DNA sequences code for this CDR3. The chain employs TRBV28 and TRBJ2-3; 9 nucleotides line up with TRBD2. The CDR3 has 15 amino acids. V was clipped by 2 bases and J by 4 bases; unmatched bases: 4. Germline V gene lookup returns CDR1 MDHEN and CDR2 SYDVKM. The CDR3 coding sequence is TGTGCCAGCAGTTTAGCGGGGGGGGGCGCAGATACGCAGTATTTT. Translating gives CASSLAGGGADTQYF.

The V gene is TRBV3-1 (or the pseudogene TRBV3-2), the J gene TRBJ2-5, with 9 bases matching TRBD2. Germline trimming cut 4 bases from V and 4 bases from J; bases unmatched to any gene: 4. The V gene's germline CDR1 is LGHDT and CDR2 YNNKEL (reference sequence). CDR3 length: 14 amino acids. Here the CDR3 reads CASSPGTSRETQYF. The CDR3 DNA reads TGTGCCAGCAGCCCAGGGACTAGCAGAGAGACCCAGTACTTC.

This clone came up once. The rearrangement joins TRBV7-8 to TRBJ2-6; D call uncertain. The germline gives CDR1 SGHVS, CDR2 FQNEAQ. The CDR3 contains 16 residues. V shed 0 bases and J shed 4 bases, with 10 bases lying between them. DNA of the CDR3: TGTGCCAGCAGCTTAGCAGAAGTGGCCGGGGCCAACGTCCTGACTTTC. Translated, it gives CASSLAEVAGANVLTF.

V and J are TRBV5-6 and TRBJ2-3; tentatively, D is TRBD2 (6 bases). In germline, CDR1 is SGHDT, CDR2 YYEEEE. The CDR3 totals 15 residues. V lost 0 bases, J lost 2 bases, and 10 bases lay in between. CDR3 sequence: CASSLVAVNTDTQYF. The CDR3 DNA follows: TGTGCCAGCAGCTTGGTAGCGGTTAACACAGATACGCAGTATTTT.

This chain uses TRBV28 with TRBJ2-7; 9 bases match TRBD2. This CDR3 has 15 amino acids. J gave up 3 bases and V 3 bases, and 6 bases lay outside the gene matches. Looked up from germline, CDR1 is MDHEN and CDR2 is SYDVKM. The CDR3: CASSFKSSGNYEQYF. As DNA, the CDR3 is TGTGCCAGCAGTTTTAAGTCTAGCGGGAACTACGAGCAGTACTTC.

V gene TRBV5-6 combines with J gene TRBJ1-1; D is undetermined. This CDR3 contains 13 residues. Germline V lookup: CDR1 SGHDT, CDR2 YYEEEE. Trimming shortened V by 4 bases and J by 1 base, and 8 bases separated the two germline ends. CDR3 nucleotides: TGTGCCAGCAGCAAGACTGAGAACACTGAAGCTTTCTTT. Protein: CASSKTENTEAFF.

The rearrangement joins TRBV7-8 to TRBJ2-1, with 7 bases that match TRBD1. V dropped 5 bases and J dropped 10; count of bases not matched to a gene: 11. Germline V lookup: CDR1 SGHVS, CDR2 FQNEAQ. This CDR3 has 14 residues. The chain's CDR3 is CASSHPGQVREQFF. The CDR3 DNA sequence: TGTGCCAGCAGCCATCCCGGACAGGTAAGAGAGCAGTTCTTC.

The chain combines TRBV18 with TRBJ1-2; D not certain. The CDR3 sequence is 14 residues long. The ends were cut back, 2 bases at V and 4 bases at J, with 11 bases in the middle. Germline CDR1 reads KGHSH; CDR2 reads LQKENI. The CDR3 protein is CASSPTTEIYGYTF. As DNA, the CDR3 is TGTGCCAGCTCACCAACGACGGAGATCTATGGCTACACCTTC.

This rearrangement joins TRBV5-4 to TRBJ2-5, with TRBD1 matching 10 bases. CDR3 size: 15 residues. V shed 2 bases, J shed 2 bases, and the junction held 3 bases outside the gene matches. Germline V lookup: CDR1 SGHNT, CDR2 YYREEE (reference sequence). Here the CDR3 reads CASSFWTGGQETQYF. In nucleotides, the CDR3 is TGTGCCAGCAGCTTTTGGACAGGGGGACAAGAGACCCAGTACTTC.

The chain is built from TRBV5-4 and TRBJ1-2; D might be TRBD1 (6 bases). The V and J ends lost 3 bases and 0 bases respectively, with 12 bases between them. The CDR3 runs 15 residues. In germline, CDR1 is SGHNT, CDR2 YYREEE (reference sequence). The CDR3 is CASSYDRRTNYGYTF. For the CDR3, the DNA is TGTGCCAGCAGCTATGACAGGCGAACTAACTATGGCTACACCTTC.